These 9 T cell receptor beta chains were sequenced from one sample in a study of vaccination and CD4 T cells after COVID-19. The treatment denotes: roughly 11-day PBMC culture with coronavirus spike peptide pools or control peptides (ViraFEST assay). Antigens for these TCRs are unknown. Oncomine TCR Beta short-read sequencing was applied to DNA from cultured CD4+ T cells. TCRdb recomputed calls from the PCR reads with MiXCR, one row per CDR3 protein. Of roughly 14,000 distinct CDR3 sequences in the sample, around half were seen once. This sample comprised cultured CD4+ T cells from blood, obtained after SARS-CoV-2 vaccination. The source of these receptors is a human donor with COVID-19.

The chain is built from TRBV5-8 and TRBJ2-5, with a possible D match to TRBD1 (6 bases). The CDR3 extends over 13 amino acids. V was pared by 8 bases and J by 4 bases, with 15 bases between. CDR1 is SGHTS, CDR2 YDEGEE, per germline. CDR3 amino acids: CASSGQPRETQYF. As DNA, the CDR3 is TGTGCCAGTTCCGGACAGCCACGAGAGACCCAGTACTTC.

The chain is built from TRBV12-3 or TRBV12-4 and TRBJ1-5, with TRBD1 as a possible D gene (5 bases). This CDR3 spans 14 amino acids. Trimming pared 7 bases from V and 3 bases from J, leaving 13 bases between. CDR3 amino acids: CASTGTNHNQPQHF. DNA for the CDR3: TGTGCCAGCACCGGGACGAACCACAATCAGCCCCAGCATTTT.

This clonotype has more than one count but fewer than ten. The V call is TRBV12-3 or TRBV12-4, the J call TRBJ2-7; D gene unclear. Trimming removed 2 bases from V and 6 bases from J, with 8 bases in between. This CDR3 has 12 residues. CDR3 sequence (DNA): TGTGCCAGCAGTTTAATGGGGATCGAGCAGTACTTC. As protein: CASSLMGIEQYF.

The chain carries TRBV27 and TRBJ2-5, with 7 bases fitting TRBD1. This CDR3 is 13 amino acids long. With V trimmed by 6 bases and J by 6 bases, 7 bases remained unmatched. Germline CDR1 MNHEY, CDR2 SMNVEV (reference sequence). The CDR3 DNA is TGTGCCAGCAGGGAAGACAGGGTAAAGACCCAGTACTTC. Its translation: CASREDRVKTQYF.

The chain joins TRBV6-5 to TRBJ1-1; 8 nucleotides match TRBD1. The CDR3 consists of 15 residues. With 2 bases clipped from V and 1 base from J, the junction kept 3 bases outside the gene matches. From germline, CDR1 is MNHEY and CDR2 SVGAGI. As DNA, the CDR3 is TGTGCCAGCAGTTACGGGGGGACAGGGAACACTGAAGCTTTCTTT. Protein: CASSYGGTGNTEAFF.

This clonotype was seen a handful of times. In nucleotides, the CDR3 is TGTGCCAGTAGCGACCCAGACAGGGGCTATTACGAGCAGTACTTC. Its protein product is CASSDPDRGYYEQYF. V gene TRBV19 combines with J gene TRBJ2-7, with TRBD1 matching over 8 bases. The V and J ends lost 6 bases and 4 bases, in that order; junction bases with no gene match: 11. Germline loops: CDR1 LNHDA, CDR2 SQIVND (reference sequence). The CDR3 spans 15 residues. The complete variable domain, with remaining parts taken from reference TRBV19 and TRBJ2-7, reads DGGITQSPKYLFRKEGQNVTLSCEQNLNHDAMYWYRQDPGQGLRLIYYSQIVNDFQKGDIAEGYSVSREKKESFPLTVTSAQKNPTAFYLCASSDPDRGYYEQYFGPGTRLTVT.

This clonotype turned up a few times. The V gene is TRBV6-5, the J gene TRBJ1-3; D might be TRBD1 (5 bases). Germline values: CDR1 MNHEY, CDR2 SVGAGI. V was pared by 6 bases and J by 14 bases, with 14 bases between. This CDR3 has 11 residues. The CDR3 spells CASSYVGALYF. The CDR3 DNA reads as TGTGCCAGCAGCTACGTAGGGGCTCTATATTTT.

The gene calls are TRBV6-1 and TRBJ2-5; 11 positions agree with TRBD1. With V trimmed by 6 bases and J by 5 bases, 14 bases remained unmatched. The CDR3 is 17 residues long. Per the germline V gene, CDR1 is MNHNS and CDR2 is SASEGT. This chain's CDR3 is CASRPTGTGGLGETQYF. The CDR3 DNA sequence: TGTGCCAGCAGACCCACAGGGACAGGGGGTCTCGGTGAGACCCAGTACTTC.

The CDR3 nucleotides read TGTGCCAGCAGCTTATTGACCGGGGAGACCCAGTACTTC. Amino acids: CASSLLTGETQYF. The gene calls are TRBV7-9 and TRBJ2-5; D gene uncertain. Germline assignment: CDR1 SEHNR and CDR2 FQNEAQ (reference sequence). Trimming removed 2 bases at V and 5 bases at J, with 9 bases between. The CDR3 totals 13 residues.